This T cell receptor (beta chain) was identified in a study of technical replicates of blood from four donors. Only in-frame clones appear in the TCRdb table, and some are missing; sequencing was by immunoSEQ multiplex PCR. The table lists approximately 79,000 clones, 95% of them singletons. The CDR3 has 14 amino acids. V lost 3 bases, J lost 6 bases, and 2 bases stayed unmatched. The germline CDR1 and CDR2 sequences are SGHTS and YDEGEE. The chain uses TRBV5-8 and TRBJ2-2; 10 nucleotides match TRBD1. The receptor comes from a human donor in good health. Sequences were obtained from T cells isolated from PBMCs. The CDR3 bases are TGTGCCAGCAGCTCGGGACAGGGGCCCGGGGAGCTGTTTTTT. Encoded protein: CASSSGQGPGELFF. The full variable domain, its missing parts supplied by reference TRBV5-8 and TRBJ2-2, is EAGVTQSPTHLIKTRGQQATLRCSPISGHTSVYWYQQALGLGLQFLLWYDEGEERNRGNFPPRFSGRQFPNYSSELNVNALELEDSALYLCASSSGQGPGELFFGEGSRLTVL.